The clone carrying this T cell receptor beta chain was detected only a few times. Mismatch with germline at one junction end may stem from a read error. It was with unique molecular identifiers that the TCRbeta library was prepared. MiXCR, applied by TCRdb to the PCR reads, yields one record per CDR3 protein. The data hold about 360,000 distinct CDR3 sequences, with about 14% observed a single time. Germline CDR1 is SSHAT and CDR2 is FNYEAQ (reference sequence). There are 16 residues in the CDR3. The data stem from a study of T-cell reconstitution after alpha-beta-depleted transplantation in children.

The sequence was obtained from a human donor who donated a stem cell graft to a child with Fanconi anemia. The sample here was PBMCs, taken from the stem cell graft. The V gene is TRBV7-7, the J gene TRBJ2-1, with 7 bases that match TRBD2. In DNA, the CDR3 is TGTGCTAGCAGCCCAGGTACTGCTAGCGGATACAATGAGCAGTTCTTC. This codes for CASSPGTASGYNEQFF.